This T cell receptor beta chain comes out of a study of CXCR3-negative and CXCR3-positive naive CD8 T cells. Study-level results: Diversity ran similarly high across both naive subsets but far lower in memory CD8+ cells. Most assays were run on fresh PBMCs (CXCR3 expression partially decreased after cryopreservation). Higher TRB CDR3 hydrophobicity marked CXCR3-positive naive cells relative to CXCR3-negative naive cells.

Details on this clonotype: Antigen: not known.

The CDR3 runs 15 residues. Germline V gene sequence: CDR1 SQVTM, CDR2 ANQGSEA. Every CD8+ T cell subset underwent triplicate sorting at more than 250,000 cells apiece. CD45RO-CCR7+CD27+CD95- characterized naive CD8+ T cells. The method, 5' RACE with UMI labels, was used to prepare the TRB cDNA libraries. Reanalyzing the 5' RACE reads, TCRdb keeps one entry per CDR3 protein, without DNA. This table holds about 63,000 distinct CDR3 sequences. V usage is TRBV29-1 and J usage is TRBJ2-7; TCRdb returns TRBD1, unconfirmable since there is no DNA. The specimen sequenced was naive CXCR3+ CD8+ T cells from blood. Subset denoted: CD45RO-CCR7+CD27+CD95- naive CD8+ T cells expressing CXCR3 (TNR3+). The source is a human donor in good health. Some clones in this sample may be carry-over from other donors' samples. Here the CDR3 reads CSVEWGDRASYEQYF.